These T cell receptor beta chains were read from a single sample in a study of shared clonotypes between healthy human individuals. Assay used: immunoSEQ multiplex PCR; TCRdb lists only in-frame clones, some missing. The sample lists hundreds of thousands of clones, 85% to 95% occurring once. The sequencing input was naive CD8+ T cells sorted from blood. These receptors all stem from a woman in her 30s in good health. Both conserved end residues are part of each CDR3. The D gene is left open where the match is weak. For some rows the clone size is stated as once, few or many, or as a class when expanded; others skip it.

TGTGCCAGCAGTTACTCGATGGGGCGGGTCTACTACGAGCAGTACTTC	CASSYSMGRVYYEQYF	NA	TRBV6-5	TRBJ2-7	NA	16
TGTGCCAGCGGGACAGCGTTGAACACTGAAGCTTTCTTT	CASGTALNTEAFF	NA	TRBV21-1	TRBJ1-1	NA	13
TGCGCCAGCAGGGACAGCGCTAACTATGGCTACACCTTC	CASRDSANYGYTF	TRBD1	TRBV14	TRBJ1-2	NA	13
TGTGCCAGCAGTGAAATGGCCTGGGACAGGGCTTACGAGCAGTACTTC	CASSEMAWDRAYEQYF	TRBD1	TRBV6-1	TRBJ2-7	NA	16
TGTGCCAGCAGCGAAAGGACAGGGGGTTCCCAAGAGACCCAGTACTTC	CASSERTGGSQETQYF	TRBD1	TRBV9	TRBJ2-5	NA	16
TGTGCCAGCAGCTTAGTCCTAGCGGGAGCTGAGACCCAGTACTTC	CASSLVLAGAETQYF	TRBD2	TRBV7-9	TRBJ2-5	NA	15
TGTGCCAGCAGCTTAGGGGTCAGTGAAGCTTTCTTT	CASSLGVSEAFF	NA	TRBV7-8	TRBJ1-1	NA	12
TGTGCCAGCAGTTTATTTTTTTTGGGGACAGGGGTACTCGAGCAGTACTTC	CASSLFFLGTGVLEQYF	TRBD1	TRBV27	TRBJ2-7	NA	17
TGTGCCAGCAGTTGGGACAGGGGAGATGAAAAACTGTTTTTT	CASSWDRGDEKLFF	TRBD1	TRBV27	TRBJ1-4	NA	14
TGTGCCAGCAGTTATGGAGGGACTGGTTATGGCTACACCTTC	CASSYGGTGYGYTF	NA	TRBV6-5	TRBJ1-2	NA	14
TGTGCCAGCAGCGCTCGTGGCGGGAAAGTCGGGGAGCTGTTTTTT	CASSARGGKVGELFF	NA	TRBV7-9	TRBJ2-2	NA	15
TGTGCCAGCAGTTTACCCGGGTCCACAGATACGCAGTATTTT	CASSLPGSTDTQYF	NA	TRBV28	TRBJ2-3	NA	14
TGTGCCAGCAGCCCCAGGACTAGCGGGAGTTACGAGCAGTACTTC	CASSPRTSGSYEQYF	TRBD2	TRBV7-9	TRBJ2-7	NA	15
TGTGCCATCACCGACCCGACTAGCGGGAGGGCAGGTGAGCAGTTCTTC	CAITDPTSGRAGEQFF	TRBD2	TRBV10-3	TRBJ2-1	once	16
TGTGCCAGCAGTTTAGTAGCTGGACCCTACGAGCAGTACTTC	CASSLVAGPYEQYF	NA	TRBV28	TRBJ2-7	NA	14
TGTGCCAGCAGCTCTGGAGACAGAAGGACCGGGGAGCTGTTTTTT	CASSSGDRRTGELFF	NA	TRBV28	TRBJ2-2	NA	15
TGTGCCAGTAAAATTGGGACAGGGTCCACAGATACGCAGTATTTT	CASKIGTGSTDTQYF	TRBD1	TRBV19	TRBJ2-3	NA	15
TGTGCCAGCAGCCTATACCGGGAACAGCCCTACGAGCAGTACTTC	CASSLYREQPYEQYF	NA	TRBV28	TRBJ2-7	NA	15
TGTGCCAGCAGTGGGGCTAGCAGCGACGGGTGGGATACGCAGTATTTT	CASSGASSDGWDTQYF	NA	TRBV2	TRBJ2-3	NA	16
TGTGCCAGCAGCTTAGTGGTCTACGAGCAGTACTTC	CASSLVVYEQYF	NA	TRBV7-8	TRBJ2-7	NA	12